These 17 T cell receptor beta chains were all obtained from the same sample, sequenced in a study of blood T cell repertoires in COVID-19 (dated by TCRdb to 2020 to 2022). The library came from the immunoSEQ multiplex PCR assay. Held by TCRdb, this immuneACCESS table contains in-frame sequences only and omits some clones. Under half of the omission traces to an unresolved V gene where checked; the cause of the rest is unknown. This sample comprises tens of thousands of clones, about 86% of them detected only once. The ten largest clones take up roughly 6.8% of the sample. The sequenced material came from peripheral blood. The receptor set was obtained from a human donor in a cohort sampled during active COVID-19.

V usage is TRBV6-5 and J usage is TRBJ1-3, with D perhaps TRBD1 (5 bases). V lost 7 bases and J 0 bases, leaving 10 bases between the germline ends. The germline gives CDR1 MNHEY, CDR2 SVGAGI. CDR3 length: 14 residues. CDR3 nucleotide sequence: TGTGCCAGCACACCGGGGGGCTCTGGAAACACCATATATTTT. It translates to CASTPGGSGNTIYF.

Only one count was recorded for this clone. The V and J genes are TRBV13 and TRBJ2-1, with 10 bases that match TRBD1. Losses at the gene ends were 5 bases for V and 4 bases for J; bases not matched to a gene: 8. From germline, CDR1 is PRHDT and CDR2 FYEKMQ (reference sequence). CDR3 size: 16 residues. CDR3 sequence reads: CASSARDRGKYNEQFF. Written as DNA, the CDR3 is TGTGCCAGCAGCGCCCGGGACAGGGGAAAATACAATGAGCAGTTCTTC. Based on the CDR3 plus reference TRBV13 and TRBJ2-1, the full variable domain is AAGVIQSPRHLIKEKRETATLKCYPIPRHDTVYWYQQGPGQDPQFLISFYEKMQSDKGSIPDRFSAQQFSDYHSELNMSSLELGDSALYFCASSARDRGKYNEQFFGPGTRLTVL.

The rearrangement uses TRBV6-2 or TRBV6-3 and TRBJ2-5; weak D call: TRBD2 (5 bases). Germline V gives CDR1 MNHEY, CDR2 SVGEGT. This CDR3 comprises 14 residues. The V end was cut by 6 bases, the J end by 1 base, with 12 bases between. This CDR3 reads CASRYGGSQETQYF. CDR3 bases: TGTGCCAGCAGGTACGGAGGAAGCCAAGAGACCCAGTACTTC.

In this sample, this clone turned up once. This chain connects TRBV21-1 to TRBJ2-5; the listed D gene, TRBD1, was not tested against the DNA. TRBV21-1 is given as a pseudogene. This CDR3 is 13 amino acids long. The CDR3 coding sequence is TGTGCCAGCAGCATCCCCAGTCAAGAGACCCAGTACTTC. It translates to CASSIPSQETQYF.

V usage is TRBV6-4 and J usage is TRBJ2-3; 13 bases agree with TRBD2. The CDR3 has 16 amino acids. Germline loops: CDR1 MRHNA, CDR2 SNTAGT. The junction had 4 bases not matched to a gene; V was cut back by 5 bases and J by 2 bases. The CDR3 DNA reads TGTGCCAGCAGTCCCACTAGCGGGGGGGACACAGATACGCAGTATTTT. It translates to CASSPTSGGDTDTQYF.

The chain joins TRBV18 to TRBJ1-5, with D possibly TRBD1 on 6 matching bases. Germline V gene sequence: CDR1 KGHSH, CDR2 LQKENI. The CDR3 is made up of 14 amino acids. With 3 bases removed from V and 5 bases from J, the gap between germline ends came to 11 bases. This CDR3 is CASSPRGYDQPQHF. CDR3 DNA: TGTGCCAGCTCACCCAGGGGATACGATCAGCCCCAGCATTTT. The full variable domain, completed using reference TRBV18 and TRBJ1-5, is NAGVMQNPRHLVRRRGQEARLRCSPMKGHSHVYWYRQLPEEGLKFMVYLQKENIIDESGMPKERFSAEFPKEGPSILRIQQVVRGDSAAYFCASSPRGYDQPQHFGDGTRLSIL.

The chain employs TRBV11-2 and TRBJ1-5; D not resolved. The CDR3 loop spans 14 amino acids. Trimming shortened V by 5 bases and J by 8 bases, and 16 bases separated the two germline ends. CDR1 and CDR2 from the germline V gene are SGHAT and FQNNGV. The CDR3 spells CASSLPQVIKPQHF. CDR3 sequence (DNA): TGTGCCAGCAGCCTCCCCCAGGTAATCAAGCCCCAGCATTTT.

This clone was detected once. This chain joins TRBV5-1 and TRBJ1-3, with D tentatively TRBD1 (5 bases). The length of the CDR3 is 16 residues. The germline CDR1 and CDR2 sequences are SGHRS and YFSETQ. Trimming left V 2 bases short and J 3 bases short, with 15 bases between. CDR3 protein: CASSLGQGRSGNTIYF. CDR3 coding DNA: TGCGCCAGCAGCTTAGGCCAGGGAAGGAGTGGAAACACCATATATTTT.

This clone was counted at least ten times. The V call is TRBV6-1, the J call TRBJ1-4; a weak D match, TRBD1 (5 bases). This CDR3 region has 15 residues. The V gene's germline CDR1 is MNHNS and CDR2 SASEGT. The germline V and J ends were trimmed by 2 bases and 6 bases, with 13 bases remaining between them. CDR3 protein: CASSERGRVDEKLFF. Here the CDR3 DNA reads TGTGCCAGCAGTGAAAGGGGTAGGGTGGATGAAAAACTGTTTTTT.

The chain combines TRBV6-5 with TRBJ2-1; maybe TRBD1 (5 bases). Per germline, CDR1 MNHEY and CDR2 SVGAGI. CDR3 size: 12 residues. Deletions cut 6 bases from V and 5 bases from J, with 8 bases between. The CDR3 loop is CASRGLDNEQFF. In DNA form, the CDR3 reads TGTGCCAGCAGGGGGCTAGACAATGAGCAGTTCTTC.

The chain recombines TRBV4-2 with TRBJ1-5; D is unclear. The CDR3 loop spans 15 amino acids. V was clipped by 1 base and J by 2 bases, with 9 bases between them. CDR1 and CDR2 from the germline V gene are LGHNA and YNFKEQ. Here the CDR3 DNA reads TGTGCCAGCAGCCAAGTCGGGGTTCGCAATCAGCCCCAGCATTTT. This translates into CASSQVGVRNQPQHF.

This clone turned up a few times. The J gene is TRBJ2-7, the V gene TRBV4-1; D perhaps matches TRBD2 (7 bases). Deletions cut 0 bases from V and 2 bases from J, with 14 bases between. The CDR3 is 16 residues long. Per germline, CDR1 MGHRA and CDR2 YSYEKL. The DNA of the CDR3 is TGCGCCAGCAGCCAAGATCATGGGGGGGCGGCCTACGAGCAGTACTTC. This sequence encodes CASSQDHGGAAYEQYF.

The rearrangement joins TRBV29-1 to TRBJ2-3; weak D call: TRBD1 (6 bases). The CDR3 length is 14 residues. Germline assignment: CDR1 SQVTM and CDR2 ANQGSEA. V gave up 5 bases and J gave up 2 bases, with 14 bases separating them. CDR3 in DNA: TGCAGCGTTACGCAGGGGCGCCTCACAGATACGCAGTATTTT. Protein sequence: CSVTQGRLTDTQYF.

This clone showed up just a few times. The chain recombines TRBV4-1 with TRBJ2-3; 14 nucleotides line up with TRBD2. The CDR3 extends over 17 amino acids. The trim removed 0 bases at V and 3 bases at J, leaving 2 bases unmatched. Germline-derived CDR1 and CDR2 are MGHRA and YSYEKL. CDR3 in amino acids: CASSQERLAGGTDTQYF. In DNA form, the CDR3 reads TGCGCCAGCAGCCAAGAGAGACTAGCGGGAGGGACAGATACGCAGTATTTT.

The chain links TRBV10-2 to TRBJ2-5, with 7 nucleotides matching TRBD2. Germline loops: CDR1 WSHSY, CDR2 SAAADI. This CDR3 contains 13 residues. Germline trimming cut 7 bases from V and 2 bases from J; bases unmatched to any gene: 4. The CDR3 DNA reads TGCGCCAGCAAGTTTAGCGGGCAAGAGACCCAGTACTTC. Encoded protein: CASKFSGQETQYF.

This clone was picked up a small number of times. The J gene is TRBJ2-7, the V gene TRBV7-9, with D possibly TRBD2 on 5 matching bases. In germline, CDR1 is SEHNR, CDR2 FQNEAQ (reference sequence). The CDR3 sequence is 10 residues long. V was shortened by 8 bases and J by 5 bases, with 7 bases between the two germline ends. This CDR3 is CASEGNEQYF. The CDR3 bases are TGTGCCAGCGAGGGCAACGAGCAGTACTTC.

The chain has TRBV10-1 and TRBJ1-5, with D uncertain. Germline V lookup: CDR1 WNHNN, CDR2 SYGVQD (reference sequence). The CDR3 sequence is 14 residues long. Trimming removed 11 bases at V and 4 bases at J, with 18 bases between. In DNA, the CDR3 is TGCGCCGGCCCTACGGAGGCAGAAAATCAGCCCCAGCATTTT. Amino acids: CAGPTEAENQPQHF.